Listed below are T cell receptor beta chains from one sample, sequenced in a study of blood T cell repertoires in COVID-19. Only in-frame clones appear in the TCRdb table, and some are missing; sequencing was by immunoSEQ multiplex PCR. The sample lists some 200,000 clones, around 84% occurring once. The specimen sequenced was peripheral blood. The receptors here all came from a woman aged 70-85 years with COVID-19, enrolled during active disease. The CDR3 runs from the conserved cysteine through the conserved F or W. D genes are given only for firm matches. Size is stated for part of the rows, as once, few or many counts, or as a class when the clone is expanded.

>15|few|-|TRBV7-2|TRBJ2-1
CASSLELSFYNEQFF
TGTGCCAGCAGCTTAGAGTTGAGCTTCTACAATGAGCAGTTCTTC
>11|-|-|TRBV12-2|TRBJ1-5
CASPQKQPQHF
TGTGCAAGTCCCCAGAAACAGCCCCAGCATTTT
>13|-|TRBD1|TRBV5-4|TRBJ1-2
CASSARTGRGYTF
TGTGCCAGCAGCGCTAGGACAGGGAGGGGCTACACCTTC
>13|-|-|TRBV12-3/TRBV12-4|TRBJ1-5
CASDVGSSQPQHF
TGTGCCAGCGACGTCGGGTCAAGTCAGCCCCAGCATTTT
>15|-|TRBD2|TRBV6-5|TRBJ2-3
CASRGLGGATDTQYF
TGTGCCAGCAGAGGACTAGGAGGGGCTACAGATACGCAGTATTTT
>14|-|TRBD2|TRBV18|TRBJ2-7
CASSPLAGGPEQYF
TGTGCCAGCTCACCACTAGCGGGAGGCCCCGAGCAGTACTTC
>16|-|TRBD2|TRBV5-1|TRBJ2-3
CASSLRGGGGTDTQYF
TGCGCCAGCAGCTTGAGGGGCGGGGGAGGCACAGATACGCAGTATTTT
>16|-|TRBD2|TRBV5-1|TRBJ2-7
CASSLVASGPPYEQYF
TGCGCCAGCAGCTTGGTAGCTAGCGGGCCCCCCTACGAGCAGTACTTC
>14|-|-|TRBV6-5|TRBJ1-5
CASSYQVGNQPQHF
TGTGCCAGCAGTTACCAGGTGGGCAATCAGCCCCAGCATTTT
>16|-|-|TRBV28|TRBJ2-6
CASSPWTASGANVLTF
TGTGCCAGCAGTCCCTGGACAGCCTCTGGGGCCAACGTCCTGACTTTC
>12|-|TRBD1|TRBV6-1|TRBJ1-1
CASSQGDREAFF
TGTGCCAGCAGCCAAGGGGACAGAGAAGCTTTCTTT
>13|few|TRBD1|TRBV7-9|TRBJ2-7
CASSTGTAYEQYF
TGTGCCAGCAGCACCGGGACAGCCTACGAGCAGTACTTC
>16|-|-|TRBV4-2|TRBJ1-1
CASSQGIPPSGQKAFF
TGTGCCAGCAGCCAAGGAATCCCCCCCTCGGGACAAAAAGCTTTCTTT
>14|-|-|TRBV19|TRBJ1-3
CASSILSAGNTIYF
TGTGCCAGTAGTATTTTGTCGGCTGGAAACACCATATATTTT
>13|-|-|TRBV27|TRBJ1-2
CASSLRDGYGYTF
TGTGCCAGCAGTTTGCGGGACGGCTATGGCTACACCTTC
>16|-|-|TRBV19|TRBJ1-5
CASSIVAGYSNQPQHF
TGTGCCAGTAGTATAGTCGCAGGGTATAGCAATCAGCCCCAGCATTTT
>13|-|-|TRBV27|TRBJ1-2
CATRRAGVYGYTF
TGTGCCACCCGGAGGGCGGGAGTCTATGGCTACACCTTC
>14|-|-|TRBV10-2|TRBJ2-3
CASILGGNSDTQYF
TGCGCCAGCATCTTGGGCGGGAACTCAGATACGCAGTATTTT
>16|-|-|TRBV27|TRBJ2-3
CASSFLRGTSTDTQYF
TGTGCCAGCAGTTTTCTTCGCGGGACTAGCACAGATACGCAGTATTTT
>14|-|TRBD1|TRBV5-4|TRBJ2-7
CASTPDRVHDEQYF
TGTGCCAGCACGCCCGACAGGGTTCACGACGAGCAGTACTTC
>14|few|TRBD1|TRBV6-5|TRBJ1-4
CASRQGATNEKLFF
TGTGCCAGCAGACAGGGGGCAACTAATGAAAAACTGTTTTTT
>15|few|TRBD1|TRBV24-1|TRBJ1-5
CATSVPGTGDQPQHF
TGTGCCACCAGTGTCCCCGGGACAGGGGATCAGCCCCAGCATTTT
>16|-|TRBD1|TRBV28|TRBJ1-2
CASSSTPGQGRYGYTF
TGTGCCAGCAGTTCAACTCCAGGACAGGGAAGGTATGGCTACACCTTC
>15|-|-|TRBV30|TRBJ2-2
CAWSVVLGGTGELFF
TGTGCCTGGAGTGTGGTCCTGGGGGGCACCGGGGAGCTGTTTTTT
>14|-|-|TRBV6-1|TRBJ2-1
CASSEVLAGNEQFF
TGTGCCAGCAGTGAAGTACTAGCAGGCAATGAGCAGTTCTTC
>15|-|TRBD1|TRBV28|TRBJ1-2
CASSGGQGRNYGYTF
TGTGCCAGCAGTGGAGGACAGGGGAGGAACTATGGCTACACCTTC
>17|-|TRBD2|TRBV5-1|TRBJ2-3
CASSGFIAGRGLDTQYF
TGCGCCAGCAGCGGCTTCATAGCGGGGCGGGGACTGGATACGCAGTATTTT
>10|-|-|TRBV7-2|TRBJ2-1
CASIGYEQFF
TGTGCCAGCATTGGCTATGAGCAGTTCTTC
>16|-|-|TRBV24-1|TRBJ2-1
CATSDFGQGKNNEQFF
TGTGCCACCAGTGATTTTGGGCAGGGGAAGAACAATGAGCAGTTCTTC
>12|-|-|TRBV19|TRBJ1-1
CASSIWSTEAFF
TGTGCCAGTAGTATTTGGAGCACTGAAGCTTTCTTT
>13|-|-|TRBV5-1|TRBJ2-3
CASRVASTDTQYF
TGCGCCAGCAGGGTAGCTTCCACAGATACGCAGTATTTT
>14|once|TRBD2|TRBV13|TRBJ2-5
CASSSWTGGETQYF
TGTGCCAGCAGCTCCTGGACGGGAGGGGAGACCCAGTACTTC
>17|-|-|TRBV4-2|TRBJ2-5
CASSHDSGEVQEETQYF
TGTGCCAGCAGCCATGATTCAGGGGAAGTTCAAGAAGAGACCCAGTACTTC
>13|-|-|TRBV5-8|TRBJ1-5
CASSLESDQPQHF
TGTGCCAGCAGCTTGGAATCGGATCAGCCCCAGCATTTT
>15|-|TRBD1|TRBV28|TRBJ1-5
CASSSGQGYNQPQHF
TGTGCCAGCAGTTCGGGACAGGGGTACAATCAGCCCCAGCATTTT
>14|-|TRBD2|TRBV30|TRBJ2-5
CAWRVAGAKETQYF
TGTGCCTGGCGTGTAGCGGGGGCCAAAGAGACCCAGTACTTC
>13|-|TRBD1|TRBV18|TRBJ1-1
CASTDRADTEAFF
TGTGCCAGCACTGACAGGGCTGACACTGAAGCTTTCTTT
>15|-|-|TRBV5-1|TRBJ1-1
CASSPSGGENTEAFF
TGCGCCAGCAGCCCCAGCGGAGGTGAGAACACTGAAGCTTTCTTT
>13|-|-|TRBV20-1|TRBJ2-5
CSASRGMVETQYF
TGCAGTGCTAGTCGGGGTATGGTGGAGACCCAGTACTTC
>15|-|TRBD1|TRBV5-1|TRBJ1-6
CASSFGQGFNSPLHF
TGCGCCAGCAGCTTCGGACAGGGCTTTAATTCACCCCTCCACTTT
>15|-|-|TRBV7-8|TRBJ2-3
CASSLARRNTDTQYF
TGTGCCAGCAGCTTAGCGAGGAGGAACACAGATACGCAGTATTTT
>18|-|-|TRBV5-5|TRBJ1-6
CASSRQRTTETAFSPLHF
TGTGCCAGCAGCCGACAGAGAACGACCGAGACAGCGTTTTCACCCCTCCACTTT
>13|-|-|TRBV28|TRBJ1-2
CASRAGGTDGYTF
TGTGCCAGCAGGGCGGGAGGGACCGATGGCTACACCTTC
>13|-|-|TRBV12-3/TRBV12-4|TRBJ1-5
CASSSADGQPQHF
TGTGCCAGCAGTTCCGCGGATGGGCAGCCCCAGCATTTT
>15|-|TRBD1|TRBV30|TRBJ2-1
CAWNLGQGARNEQFF
TGTGCCTGGAACTTAGGACAGGGGGCGAGAAATGAGCAGTTCTTC